What follows is one T cell receptor beta chain and its context. This record comes from a study of blood T cell repertoires in COVID-19. Study-wide background: Whether acute or convalescent, the COVID-19 samples came from the United States, Italy and Spain. In each case, the material was cDNA or gDNA derived from T cells, B-cell-depleted T cells, or PBMCs.

CDR3 size: 14 residues. Germline V gene data show CDR1 as SNHLY and CDR2 as FYNNEI. Losses at the gene ends were 6 bases for V and 7 bases for J; bases not matched to a gene: 8. Profiled with immunoSEQ multiplex PCR; TCRdb holds only in-frame clones, not every one. Counted here are about 270,000 clones, more than 75% occurring once; the ten biggest clones make up 5% to 7%. The receptor was isolated from an elderly woman with COVID-19, enrolled during active disease. The chain uses TRBV2 and TRBJ1-4; 7 bases are a match to TRBD1. Sequencing was performed on peripheral blood. The CDR3, as DNA: TGTGCCAGCAGGGTGGAGGGGGCGCGTGAAAAACTGTTTTTT. Its protein product is CASRVEGAREKLFF.